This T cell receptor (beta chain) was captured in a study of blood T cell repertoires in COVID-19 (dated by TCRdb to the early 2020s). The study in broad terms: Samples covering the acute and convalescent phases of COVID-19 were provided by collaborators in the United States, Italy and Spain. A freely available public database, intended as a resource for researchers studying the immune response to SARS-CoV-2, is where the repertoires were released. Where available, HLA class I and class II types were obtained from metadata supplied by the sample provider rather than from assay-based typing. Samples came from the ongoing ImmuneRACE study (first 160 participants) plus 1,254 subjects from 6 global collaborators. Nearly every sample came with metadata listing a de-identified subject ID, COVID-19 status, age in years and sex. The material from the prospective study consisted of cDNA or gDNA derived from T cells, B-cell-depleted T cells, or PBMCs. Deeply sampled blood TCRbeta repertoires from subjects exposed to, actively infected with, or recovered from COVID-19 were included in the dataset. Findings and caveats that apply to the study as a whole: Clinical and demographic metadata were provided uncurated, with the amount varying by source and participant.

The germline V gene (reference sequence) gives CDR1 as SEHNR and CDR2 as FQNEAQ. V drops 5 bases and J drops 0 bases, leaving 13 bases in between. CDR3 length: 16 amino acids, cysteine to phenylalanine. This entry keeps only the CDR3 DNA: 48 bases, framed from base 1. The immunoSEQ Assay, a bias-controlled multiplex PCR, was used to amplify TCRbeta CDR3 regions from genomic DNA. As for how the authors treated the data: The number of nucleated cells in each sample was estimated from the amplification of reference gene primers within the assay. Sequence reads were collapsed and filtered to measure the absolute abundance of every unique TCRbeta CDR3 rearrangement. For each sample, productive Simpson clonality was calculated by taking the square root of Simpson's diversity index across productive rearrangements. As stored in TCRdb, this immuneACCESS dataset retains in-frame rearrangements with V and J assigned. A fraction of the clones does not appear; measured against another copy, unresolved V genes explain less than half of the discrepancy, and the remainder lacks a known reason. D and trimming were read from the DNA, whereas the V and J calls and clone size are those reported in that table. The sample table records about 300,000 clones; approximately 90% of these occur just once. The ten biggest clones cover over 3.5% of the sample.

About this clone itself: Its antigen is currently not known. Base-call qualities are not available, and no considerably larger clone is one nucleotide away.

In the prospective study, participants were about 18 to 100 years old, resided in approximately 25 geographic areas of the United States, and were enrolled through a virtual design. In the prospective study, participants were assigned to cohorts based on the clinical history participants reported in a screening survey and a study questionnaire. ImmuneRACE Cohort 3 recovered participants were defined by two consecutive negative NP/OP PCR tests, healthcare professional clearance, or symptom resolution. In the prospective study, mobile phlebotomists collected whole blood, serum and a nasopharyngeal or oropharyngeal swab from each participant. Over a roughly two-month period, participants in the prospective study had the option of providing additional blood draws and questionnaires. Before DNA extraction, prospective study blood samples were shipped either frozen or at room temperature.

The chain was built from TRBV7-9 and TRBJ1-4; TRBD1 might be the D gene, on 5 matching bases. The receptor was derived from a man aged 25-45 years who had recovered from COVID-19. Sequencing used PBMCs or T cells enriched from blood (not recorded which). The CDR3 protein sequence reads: CASSNRQTATNEKLFF. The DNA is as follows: TGTGCCAGCAGCAACAGACAGACCGCAACTAATGAAAAACTGTTTTTT.